This TCR beta chain was identified during a study of T cells after yellow fever vaccination. The overall study: The authors prepared low-cell-number fractions using SMART-Seq v4 Ultra Low Input. Study-level results: Post-booster samples contained most primary-vaccination clones (approximately 95% CD4, less than 90% CD8). FACS-sorted repertoires could harbor abundant contaminating bulk-population clonotypes.

The germline V gene has CDR1 KGHSH and CDR2 LQKENI. This CDR3 spans 15 amino acids. J was trimmed by 6 bases and V by 6 bases; bases with no gene match: 6. Regarding this clonotype: Its antigen remains unidentified.

UMIs were added to TCR cDNA along with a universal primer site when it was made by 5'RACE template switching. A single record per CDR3 protein comes from TCRdb applying MiXCR to the 5' RACE reads. The sample holds roughly 70,000 distinct CDR3 sequences, roughly 7.4% seen once. The chain recombines TRBV18 with TRBJ2-1; 12 nucleotides line up with TRBD1. This TCR derives from a young man who received the YFV17D yellow fever vaccine. Sequences were derived from CD8+ T cells sorted from PBMCs, sampled on the day of the yellow fever booster vaccination. CDR3 region: CASSPGQGASNEQFF. The DNA for the CDR3 is TGTGCCAGCTCCCCGGGACAGGGGGCTTCCAATGAGCAGTTCTTC.